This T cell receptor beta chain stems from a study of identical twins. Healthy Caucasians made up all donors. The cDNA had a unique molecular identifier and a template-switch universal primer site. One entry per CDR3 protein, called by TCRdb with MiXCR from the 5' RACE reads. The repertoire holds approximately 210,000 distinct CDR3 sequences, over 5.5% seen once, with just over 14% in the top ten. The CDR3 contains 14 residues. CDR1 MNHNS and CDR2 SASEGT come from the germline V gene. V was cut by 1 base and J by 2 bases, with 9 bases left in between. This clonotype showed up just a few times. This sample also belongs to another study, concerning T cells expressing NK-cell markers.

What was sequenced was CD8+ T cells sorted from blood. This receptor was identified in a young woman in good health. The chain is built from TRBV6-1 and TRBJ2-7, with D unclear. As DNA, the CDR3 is TGTGCCAGCAGTGAAGTGACTCTGGCCTACGAGCAGTACTTC. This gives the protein CASSEVTLAYEQYF.